Listed below are T cell receptor beta chains from one sample, sequenced in a study of cytomegalovirus exposure and HLA in healthy donors. TCRdb's copy holds only in-frame clones and misses some; the assay was immunoSEQ multiplex PCR. The sample holds 150,000 or so clones, roughly 73% seen once. Sequencing input: PBMCs. The origin of the receptors is a young woman in good health and CMV-seronegative. The CDR3 runs from the conserved cysteine through the conserved F or W. D genes are given only for firm matches. Clone size is stated in some rows and not others, as once, few, many or a class when expanded.

d_gene	j_gene	v_gene	abundance	CDR3aa	CDR3nt
TRBD1	TRBJ2-2	TRBV10-1	few	CATSRDRVGGELFF	TGCGCCACCTCCCGGGACAGGGTCGGCGGGGAGCTGTTTTTT
TRBD2	TRBJ2-2	TRBV6-4	.	CASRSLAGPNTGELFF	TGTGCCAGCAGAAGCTTAGCGGGACCGAACACCGGGGAGCTGTTTTTT
.	TRBJ2-6	TRBV13	few	CASRHRLRGPGANVLTF	TGTGCCAGCAGGCACCGTTTGCGGGGACCTGGGGCCAACGTCCTGACTTTC
TRBD1	TRBJ1-1	TRBV25-1	.	CATRDRGQTEAFF	TGTGCCACTCGGGACAGGGGGCAAACTGAAGCTTTCTTT
TRBD2	TRBJ2-3	TRBV9	.	CASSETPLAVSTDTQYF	TGTGCCAGCAGCGAGACGCCACTAGCGGTTAGCACAGATACGCAGTATTTT
TRBD1	TRBJ1-2	TRBV14	few	CASSPDRVYGYTF	TGTGCCAGCAGCCCTGACAGGGTGTATGGCTACACCTTC
.	TRBJ2-5	TRBV6-5	many	CASSYFGGQETQYF	TGTGCCAGCAGTTACTTTGGGGGGCAAGAGACCCAGTACTTC
TRBD2	TRBJ2-3	TRBV18	.	CASRELAGDTDTQYF	TGTGCCAGCAGAGAACTAGCGGGAGACACAGATACGCAGTATTTT
TRBD1	TRBJ1-2	TRBV5-1	.	CASSLDRGSGYTF	TGCGCCAGCAGCTTGGACAGGGGCTCTGGCTACACCTTC
.	TRBJ2-2	TRBV25-1	.	CATPGVTGELFF	TGTGCCACCCCAGGGGTGACCGGGGAGCTGTTTTTT
.	TRBJ1-1	TRBV7-2	.	CASSSFEGGTEAFF	TGTGCCAGCAGCTCCTTTGAAGGGGGCACTGAAGCTTTCTTT
.	TRBJ2-2	TRBV7-2	.	CASSRGGGGTTNTGELFF	TGTGCCAGCAGCCGAGGGGGCGGGGGGACCACGAACACCGGGGAGCTGTTTTTT
.	TRBJ1-6	TRBV27	.	CASSPATGFYNSPLHF	TGTGCCAGCAGTCCAGCTACAGGGTTTTATAATTCACCCCTCCACTTT
.	TRBJ1-1	TRBV27	.	CASSTNTEAFF	TGTGCCAGCAGTACTAACACTGAAGCTTTCTTT
.	TRBJ2-1	TRBV14	.	CASSPYGNEQFF	TGTGCCAGCAGCCCGTACGGCAATGAGCAGTTCTTC
.	TRBJ1-2	TRBV11-3	.	CASSLGGDGYTF	TGTGCCAGCAGCTTAGGGGGGGACGGCTACACCTTC
TRBD2	TRBJ2-1	TRBV7-9	.	CASPSGSWLGDEQFF	TGTGCCAGCCCTAGCGGGAGTTGGCTAGGGGATGAGCAGTTCTTC
.	TRBJ1-1	TRBV19	.	CASSIAGTGGVNTEAFF	TGTGCCAGTAGTATAGCTGGCACGGGGGGAGTGAACACTGAAGCTTTCTTT
TRBD1	TRBJ1-5	TRBV6-6	.	CASTTTGGSQPQHF	TGTGCCAGCACCACGACAGGGGGCTCCCAGCCCCAGCATTTT
.	TRBJ2-1	TRBV29-1	few	CSVYSPGRWNNEQFF	TGCAGCGTCTACAGCCCGGGGAGGTGGAACAATGAGCAGTTCTTC
TRBD2	TRBJ2-3	TRBV18	.	CASSRLLQGGRPTDTQYF	TGTGCCAGCTCACGCCTTCTCCAGGGCGGGAGGCCCACAGATACGCAGTATTTT
.	TRBJ1-2	TRBV29-1	.	CSVDPGYTVNSNTLLYGYTF	TGCAGCGTTGATCCGGGGTACACGGTTAACTCCAACACCCTTTTATATGGCTACACCTTC
.	TRBJ2-6	TRBV7-9	.	CASSLGSAGANVLTF	TGTGCCAGCAGCTTAGGGAGTGCTGGGGCCAACGTCCTGACTTTC
.	TRBJ1-4	TRBV7-9	.	CASSRTATNEKLFF	TGTGCCAGCAGCCGGACTGCAACTAATGAAAAACTGTTTTTT
.	TRBJ1-3	TRBV5-1	.	CASSSQTGAGNTIYF	TGCGCCAGCAGCTCGCAAACGGGGGCTGGAAACACCATATATTTT
TRBD1	TRBJ1-2	TRBV7-8	.	CASSPGTVTGPYTF	TGTGCCAGCAGCCCCGGGACAGTGACCGGTCCCTACACCTTC
TRBD2	TRBJ2-1	TRBV6-1	.	CASTLLAGGYNEQFF	TGTGCCAGCACTCTACTAGCGGGGGGCTACAATGAGCAGTTCTTC
TRBD2	TRBJ2-1	TRBV7-7	.	CASSFGLAGEVGEQFF	TGTGCCAGCAGCTTCGGGCTAGCGGGAGAAGTGGGTGAGCAGTTCTTC
TRBD1	TRBJ1-6	TRBV6-5	.	CASSKGQERSPLHF	TGTGCCAGCAGTAAGGGACAGGAACGATCACCCCTCCACTTT
TRBD1	TRBJ2-3	TRBV19	.	CASSIINRGSDTQYF	TGTGCCAGTAGTATCATAAACAGGGGGTCAGATACGCAGTATTTT
TRBD1	TRBJ2-7	TRBV7-9	.	CASSRDRGFSYEQYF	TGTGCCAGCAGCCGAGACAGGGGGTTCTCCTACGAGCAGTACTTC
.	TRBJ1-1	TRBV28	few	CASSSVEVLNTEAFF	TGTGCCAGCAGTTCCGTTGAGGTCCTGAACACTGAAGCTTTCTTT
.	TRBJ2-2	TRBV5-6	.	CASSPSRTGRVGELFF	TGTGCCAGCAGCCCTTCCCGCACAGGGCGGGTCGGGGAGCTGTTTTTT
TRBD2	TRBJ2-1	TRBV19	.	CASRKPGLIYNEQFF	TGTGCCAGTAGAAAACCGGGACTAATATACAATGAGCAGTTCTTC
TRBD1	TRBJ1-6	TRBV18	.	CASSRTQTTGSGVSPLHF	TGTGCCAGCTCACGAACCCAAACGACAGGGTCGGGTGTCTCACCCCTCCACTTT
.	TRBJ1-5	TRBV11-2	few	CASSLVSGGNQPQHF	TGTGCCAGCAGCTTAGTTTCAGGGGGCAATCAGCCCCAGCATTTT
.	TRBJ1-2	TRBV28	.	CASSFSEFYGYTF	TGTGCCAGCAGTTTCTCGGAGTTCTATGGCTACACCTTC
.	TRBJ1-5	TRBV30	.	CAWGNRVNQPQHF	TGTGCCTGGGGGAACAGGGTTAACCAGCCCCAGCATTTT
TRBD1	TRBJ1-3	TRBV28	.	CASSSGTGTAGNTIYF	TGTGCCAGCAGCTCGGGGACGGGGACAGCAGGAAACACCATATATTTT
.	TRBJ1-1	TRBV29-1	.	CSVEAQENTEAFF	TGCAGCGTTGAAGCACAGGAGAACACTGAAGCTTTCTTT
.	TRBJ1-1	TRBV19	.	CAITDGGTEAFF	TGTGCCATTACGGATGGAGGCACTGAAGCTTTCTTT
TRBD2	TRBJ2-1	TRBV4-2	.	CASSQDGGYNEQFF	TGTGCCAGCAGCCAAGACGGGGGGTACAATGAGCAGTTCTTC
.	TRBJ2-5	TRBV7-8	.	CASSLVRTAETQYF	TGTGCCAGCAGCTTAGTTAGGACAGCAGAGACCCAGTACTTC
.	TRBJ2-1	TRBV6-6	few	CASSLLAPYNEQFF	TGTGCCAGCAGTTTACTAGCCCCCTACAATGAGCAGTTCTTC
TRBD2	TRBJ2-7	TRBV7-8	few	CASSLGRGVIHEQYF	TGTGCCAGCAGCTTAGGCCGGGGGGTCATCCACGAGCAGTACTTC
.	TRBJ2-6	TRBV6-5	.	CASSYDHGTPSVLTF	TGTGCCAGCAGTTACGATCACGGGACTCCCAGTGTCCTGACTTTC
.	TRBJ1-6	TRBV27	.	CASSGGAYSPLHF	TGTGCCAGCAGTGGGGGGGCCTATTCACCCCTCCACTTT
.	TRBJ2-4	TRBV18	.	CASSSEQGSNIQYF	TGTGCCAGCTCATCCGAACAGGGCTCAAACATTCAGTACTTC
.	TRBJ2-3	TRBV6-6	.	CASSYGRGSGTDTQYF	TGTGCCAGCAGTTACGGTCGGGGGAGCGGCACAGATACGCAGTATTTT
.	TRBJ1-4	TRBV6-1	.	CASRGSSGEKLFF	TGTGCCAGCAGGGGGAGTTCTGGTGAAAAACTGTTTTTT
.	TRBJ2-5	TRBV7-6	.	CASSLEPLERLVKTQYF	TGTGCCAGCAGCTTAGAGCCCCTCGAGCGGTTAGTAAAGACCCAGTACTTC
TRBD1	TRBJ1-6	TRBV9	.	CASSGGDRVWGDSPLHF	TGTGCCAGCAGCGGAGGGGACAGGGTTTGGGGGGATTCACCCCTCCACTTT
.	TRBJ1-2	TRBV4-3	.	CASSQERDINPNYGYTF	TGCGCCAGCAGCCAAGAACGGGACATAAATCCTAACTATGGCTACACCTTC
.	TRBJ2-1	TRBV4-1	.	CASSQDGRTANNEQFF	TGCGCCAGCAGCCAAGATGGAAGGACAGCGAACAATGAGCAGTTCTTC
.	TRBJ1-1	TRBV7-9	.	CASSRRTTEAFF	TGTGCCAGCAGCAGAAGGACAACTGAAGCTTTCTTT
.	TRBJ2-3	TRBV7-2	.	CASSLQGRTDTQYF	TGTGCCAGCAGCCTCCAGGGGCGTACAGATACGCAGTATTTT
.	TRBJ1-4	TRBV9	.	CASSRLDYANEKLFF	TGTGCCAGCAGCCGGCTAGACTACGCTAATGAAAAACTGTTTTTT
TRBD1	TRBJ1-6	TRBV5-3	.	CARSPRTGFSPLHF	TGTGCCAGAAGCCCCAGGACAGGGTTTTCACCCCTCCACTTT
.	TRBJ1-2	TRBV7-9	few	CASNLDTSYGYTF	TGTGCCAGCAACTTGGACACTTCCTATGGCTACACCTTC
.	TRBJ1-2	TRBV7-2	.	CASSLGRQAYGYTF	TGTGCCAGCAGCTTAGGACGACAGGCATATGGCTACACCTTC